The rows below give T cell receptor beta chains drawn from one sample of a study of shared clonotypes between healthy human individuals. Repertoires were generated with immunoSEQ multiplex PCR, while TCRdb's copy carries only in-frame clones and drops some. The sample has around 2.5 million clones, 80% to 95% seen once. Sequenced sample: naive CD4+ T cells from PBMCs. The receptors stem from a young man in good health. Some clones in this sample may be carry-over from other donors' samples. The CDR3 runs from the conserved cysteine through the conserved F or W. D genes are given only for firm matches. A row's size may be missing; if present it is once, few, many or a size class.

abundance	v_gene	j_gene	d_gene	CDR3aa	CDR3nt
.	TRBV28	TRBJ1-2	.	CASSFMGRGGIMSYTF	TGTGCCAGCAGTTTCATGGGACGGGGTGGGATTATGAGCTACACCTTC
.	TRBV28	TRBJ2-1	TRBD2	CASSYGLAGGNNEQFF	TGTGCCAGCAGTTACGGGCTAGCGGGGGGAAACAATGAGCAGTTCTTC
.	TRBV7-3	TRBJ2-2	TRBD1	CASSRRGGTGNGELFF	TGTGCCAGCAGCCGCCGGGGTGGGACAGGGAACGGGGAGCTGTTTTTT
.	TRBV6-5	TRBJ1-5	.	CASSYGYSNQPQHF	TGTGCCAGCAGTTACGGGTATAGCAATCAGCCCCAGCATTTT
.	TRBV28	TRBJ1-5	.	CATRPGVLVDQPQHF	TGTGCCACCCGCCCCGGGGTCCTTGTGGATCAGCCCCAGCATTTT
.	TRBV15	TRBJ1-1	.	CATSRDPGGGTEAFF	TGTGCCACCAGCAGAGACCCAGGCGGGGGTACTGAAGCTTTCTTT
.	TRBV5-1	TRBJ2-2	TRBD2	CASSLAAGTSHAGELFF	TGCGCCAGCAGCTTGGCCGCAGGGACTAGTCACGCCGGGGAGCTGTTTTTT
few	TRBV9	TRBJ2-2	TRBD2	CASSVGGRVTGELFF	TGTGCCAGCAGCGTAGGCGGGAGGGTCACCGGGGAGCTGTTTTTT
.	TRBV10-1	TRBJ2-3	TRBD2	CASSERGLAVDTQYF	TGCGCCAGCAGTGAGAGGGGACTAGCGGTCGATACGCAGTATTTT
.	TRBV5-1	TRBJ2-1	.	CASSLSPFDEQFF	TGCGCCAGCAGCTTGAGCCCCTTCGATGAGCAGTTCTTC
once	TRBV5-4	TRBJ2-7	TRBD2	CASSSIVASGVSYEQYF	TGTGCCAGCAGCTCGATAGTCGCTAGCGGGGTCTCCTACGAGCAGTACTTC
once	TRBV30	TRBJ2-2	TRBD1	CAWMTGGTVTGELFF	TGTGCCTGGATGACAGGGGGTACTGTCACCGGGGAGCTGTTTTTT
.	TRBV11-2	TRBJ1-2	.	CASSSQGYGYTF	TGTGCCAGCAGCTCACAGGGTTATGGCTACACCTTC
.	TRBV4-1	TRBJ1-5	TRBD1	CASSQVPIRDRGGQPQHF	TGCGCCAGCAGCCAAGTCCCGATCCGGGACAGGGGGGGTCAGCCCCAGCATTTT
once	TRBV27	TRBJ1-3	.	CASSLTGYSGNTIYF	TGTGCCAGCAGTTTGACTGGGTACTCTGGAAACACCATATATTTT
.	TRBV5-6	TRBJ2-5	TRBD2	CASTTTFLAGAYRETQYF	TGTGCCAGCACCACTACCTTCCTAGCGGGAGCCTACAGAGAGACCCAGTACTTC